A selection of T cell receptor beta chains follows, all from one sample in a study of PD-1 blockade in classical Hodgkin lymphoma. Produced via immunoSEQ multiplex PCR; TCRdb's table is partial and in-frame only. The table lists around 37,000 clones, roughly nine tenths of them singletons, with 0.3% in the top ten. Source: CD4+ T cells from blood, taken before the fourth cycle of nivolumab. All receptors derive from a human donor with classical Hodgkin lymphoma. The CDR3 runs from the conserved cysteine through the conserved F or W. Each record gives: J gene, clone size, V gene, D gene, CDR3 protein, CDR3 DNA. The D gene is left open where the match is weak. Not all rows give a size; the values are once, few, many and, for expanded clones, a class.

TRBJ1-1	.	TRBV30	.	CAWTLGGEAFF	TGTGCCTGGACCCTGGGGGGTGAAGCTTTCTTT
TRBJ2-7	.	TRBV7-9	TRBD2	CASSRGTSGFSYEQYF	TGTGCCAGCAGCCGCGGGACTAGCGGCTTCTCCTACGAGCAGTACTTC
TRBJ1-3	.	TRBV28	.	CASSLVGSGNTIYF	TGTGCCAGCAGTTTAGTGGGATCGGGAAACACCATATATTTT
TRBJ1-4	once	TRBV4-1	TRBD1	CASSHAQGQGFGKLFF	TGCGCCAGCAGCCACGCCCAAGGACAGGGATTTGGAAAACTGTTTTTT
TRBJ2-2	few	TRBV6-1	.	CASSVREGWRPGELFF	TGTGCCAGCAGTGTACGGGAAGGTTGGCGCCCCGGGGAGCTGTTTTTT
TRBJ2-4	.	TRBV27	.	CASSLSGGAGTKNIQYF	TGTGCCAGCAGTTTATCAGGGGGGGCCGGGACCAAAAACATTCAGTACTTC
TRBJ1-2	.	TRBV30	.	CAWITWTGGYTF	TGTGCCTGGATAACATGGACGGGGGGCTACACCTTC
TRBJ2-7	.	TRBV19	.	CASSIDRSYEQYF	TGTGCCAGTAGTATTGATCGTTCCTACGAGCAGTACTTC
TRBJ1-1	few	TRBV19	.	CASSPPGVGPNTEAFF	TGTGCCAGTAGTCCCCCAGGGGTGGGTCCGAACACTGAAGCTTTCTTT
TRBJ1-1	.	TRBV6-6	.	CASSSPGRAPLAFF	TGTGCCAGCAGCAGCCCGGGGCGGGCACCCCTAGCTTTCTTT
TRBJ2-1	.	TRBV7-9	.	CASSFFIGGRHYNEQFF	TGTGCCAGCAGCTTTTTCATTGGGGGGAGGCATTACAATGAGCAGTTCTTC
TRBJ1-3	.	TRBV6-5	.	CASRTDRRNTIYF	TGTGCCAGCAGAACAGACAGGAGAAACACCATATATTTT
TRBJ1-1	.	TRBV25-1	.	CASSARADGTEAFF	TGTGCCAGCAGTGCCCGAGCTGATGGGACTGAAGCTTTCTTT
TRBJ1-5	.	TRBV21-1	.	CASSKKARDRVCNQPQHF	TGTGCCAGCAGCAAGAAGGCCCGGGACAGGGTTTGCAATCAGCCCCAGCATTTT